The clone carrying this T cell receptor beta chain has just a few counts. This sample was included in a study of T cell repertoires in MIS-A myocarditis. The V end was cut by 3 bases, the J end by 1 base, with 12 bases between. Germline V CDR1 and CDR2: MNHEY, SVGAGI. The CDR3 spans 16 residues. Libraries were prepared by immunoSEQ multiplex PCR; TCRdb keeps only in-frame clonotypes and omits some of them. The table records around 12,000 clones, roughly 80% of them present only once. The source of this sequence is a man aged 18 to 30 with fulminant myocarditis from multisystem inflammatory syndrome in adults (MIS-A) after COVID-19. Material: right ventricle heart tissue obtained at autopsy. The chain carries TRBV6-5 and TRBJ2-2, with D perhaps TRBD1 or TRBD2 (6 bases each). The CDR3 here is CASSYKGGRNTGELFF. CDR3 DNA: TGTGCCAGCAGTTATAAGGGGGGCCGGAACACCGGGGAGCTGTTTTTT.